The next 24 T cell receptor beta chains were all read from a single sample in a study of human T cells and chemical hapten exposure. TCRdb ran MiXCR on the RACE reads and lists one entry per CDR3 protein. The data show about 190,000 distinct CDR3 sequences, around 25% seen once. The time point denotes: patch test 3, about 24 weeks after DPC sensitization. As for treatment: therapeutic diphenylcyclopropenone sensitization with weekly scalp DPC. The specimen comprised whole blood, sampled in connection with sensitization to the hapten diphenylcyclopropenone (DPC). These receptors were collected from a woman between 40 and 50 years old with alopecia areata. Some clones in this sample may be carry-over from other donors' samples.

This clonotype has just a few counts. The chain links TRBV7-2 to TRBJ1-1; D is ambiguous. With 1 base removed from V and 6 bases from J, the gap between germline ends came to 6 bases. The germline V gene has CDR1 SGHTA and CDR2 FQGNSA. This CDR3 is 12 amino acids long. The CDR3 spells CASSLVVPEAFF. The CDR3 nucleotides read TGTGCCAGCAGCTTAGTAGTTCCTGAAGCTTTCTTT.

The chain links TRBV20-1 to TRBJ1-1, with D hard to call. The CDR3 is 14 residues long. Trimming cost V 1 base and J 9 bases, with 18 bases left between them. CDR1 DFQATT and CDR2 SNEGSKA come from the germline V gene (reference sequence). The CDR3 reads CSARVGETGLKAFF. The CDR3 DNA reads as TGCAGTGCTAGAGTCGGCGAAACTGGACTTAAAGCTTTCTTT.

The chain links TRBV6-5 to TRBJ1-5, with D perhaps matching TRBD1 (6 bases). The CDR3 length is 14 residues. V was clipped by 5 bases and J by 6 bases, with 14 bases between them. The germline CDR1 and CDR2 sequences are MNHEY and SVGAGI. The CDR3 DNA reads as TGTGCCAGCAGTCGTCAGGGGCAAAGTCAGCCCCAGCATTTT. It specifies CASSRQGQSQPQHF.

The rearrangement joins TRBV28 to TRBJ2-2; 12 nucleotides agree with TRBD2. The V segment lost 4 bases and the J segment 6 bases; nucleotides outside the gene matches: 3. There are 15 residues in the CDR3. Germline V gene sequence: CDR1 MDHEN, CDR2 SYDVKM. CDR3 sequence (DNA): TGTGCCAGCAGTTCCGGACTAGCGGGATCCGGGGAGCTGTTTTTT. This gives the protein CASSSGLAGSGELFF.

This clonotype has more than one count but fewer than ten. The chain is built from TRBV28 and TRBJ2-7; D unresolved. The ends were cut back, 3 bases at V and 6 bases at J, with 9 bases in the middle. The CDR3 spans 12 residues. CDR1 is MDHEN, CDR2 SYDVKM, per germline. The CDR3 coding sequence is TGTGCCAGCAGTTTTAAGGGTGGCGAGCAGTACTTC. Protein product: CASSFKGGEQYF.

This clonotype was found a few times. J is TRBJ1-5 and V is TRBV3-1; TRBD1 matches at 8 bases. CDR1 LGHDT and CDR2 YNNKEL come from the germline V gene (reference sequence). CDR3 length: 15 residues. V gave up 2 bases and J gave up 6 bases; unmatched junction bases: 6. CDR3 loop: CASSQTTGGSQPQHF. The CDR3 DNA reads as TGTGCCAGCAGCCAAACCACAGGGGGGAGTCAGCCCCAGCATTTT.

This clonotype was seen many times. This chain links TRBV10-3 with TRBJ2-1; 9 nucleotides align to TRBD1. Looked up from germline, CDR1 is ENHRY and CDR2 is SYGVKD. V was clipped by 8 bases and J by 0 bases; unmatched bases: 11. The CDR3 contains 17 residues. This chain's CDR3 is CAIGSRDRASSYNEQFF. CDR3 sequence (DNA): TGTGCCATCGGTTCCCGGGACAGGGCAAGCTCCTACAATGAGCAGTTCTTC.

Of note for this clonotype: A junction boundary mismatches the germline segment, possibly from a read error. The chain is built from TRBV28 and TRBJ2-1, with D perhaps matching TRBD2 (5 bases). The CDR3 runs to 11 residues. Germline V gene sequence: CDR1 MDHEN, CDR2 SYDVKM. CDR3 sequence reads: CASSGLYDQFF. The CDR3 coding sequence is TGTGCCAGCAGTGGACTGTATGATCAGTTCTTC.

This clonotype was counted only a few times. The genes are TRBV12-3 or TRBV12-4 and TRBJ2-3; D is unresolved. The CDR3 has 14 residues. V lost 6 bases to trimming and J lost 0 bases, with 10 bases between them. The CDR3 DNA reads as TGTGCCAGCAGCTACTTCTCTAGCACAGATACGCAGTATTTT. Residues: CASSYFSSTDTQYF.

The gene calls are TRBV10-3 and TRBJ1-5, with D unresolved. The CDR3 spans 14 residues. Germline V gene sequence: CDR1 ENHRY, CDR2 SYGVKD. V dropped 10 bases and J dropped 7 bases, with 20 bases sitting between them. CDR3 DNA: TGTGCCAATCTCGAGCTGGCACGGAAACAGCCCCAGCATTTT. This translates into CANLELARKQPQHF.

The table lists this clonotype with a few counts. This sequence joins TRBV9 and TRBJ2-2; D not certain. This CDR3 region has 15 residues. Per germline, CDR1 SGDLS and CDR2 YYNGEE. Trimming removed 2 bases at V and 4 bases at J, with 12 bases between. CDR3 residues: CASSVSPTSTGELFF. For the CDR3, the DNA is TGTGCCAGCAGCGTCTCCCCAACCAGCACCGGGGAGCTGTTTTTT.

The V gene is TRBV10-2, the J gene TRBJ1-2; the D gene is possibly TRBD1 (6 bases). Per germline, CDR1 WSHSY and CDR2 SAAADI. The CDR3 loop spans 15 amino acids. V lost 6 bases and J lost 6, with 20 bases in between. CDR3 in amino acids: CASRRGISADHGYTF. As DNA, the CDR3 is TGCGCCAGCAGGAGGGGGATAAGTGCGGACCATGGCTACACCTTC.

This clonotype was observed a handful of times. The V call is TRBV18, the J call TRBJ2-1; D unresolved. The CDR3 contains 15 residues. Germline CDR1 reads KGHSH; CDR2 reads LQKENI. The ends were cut back, 1 base at V and 1 base at J, with 8 bases in the middle. The CDR3 DNA follows: TGTGCCAGCTCACCACTCGTGAGATCCTACAATGAGCAGTTCTTC. Its translation: CASSPLVRSYNEQFF.

This clonotype was counted ten times or more. V is TRBV20-1 and J is TRBJ2-1; no clear D gene. The germline gives CDR1 DFQATT, CDR2 SNEGSKA (reference sequence). The CDR3 sequence is 14 residues long. V was pared by 0 bases and J by 5 bases, with 11 bases between. The CDR3 loop reads CSARDLLRHNEQFF. CDR3 nucleotide sequence: TGCAGTGCTAGAGATCTTTTAAGACACAATGAGCAGTTCTTC.

This clonotype has more than one count but fewer than ten. The V call is TRBV18, the J call TRBJ2-7; 9 bases are a match to TRBD1. The trim removed 3 bases at V and 3 bases at J, leaving 6 bases unmatched. The length of the CDR3 is 15 residues. Germline assignment: CDR1 KGHSH and CDR2 LQKENI. In DNA, the CDR3 is TGTGCCAGCTCACCGAGACAGGGGGGGTTCTACGAGCAGTACTTC. Its translation is CASSPRQGGFYEQYF. Combining the CDR3 with reference TRBV18 and TRBJ2-7 gives the whole variable domain NAGVMQNPRHLVRRRGQEARLRCSPMKGHSHVYWYRQLPEEGLKFMVYLQKENIIDESGMPKERFSAEFPKEGPSILRIQQVVRGDSAAYFCASSPRQGGFYEQYFGPGTRLTVT.

V usage is TRBV29-1 and J usage is TRBJ2-1, with D possibly TRBD2 on 5 matching bases. Germline values: CDR1 SQVTM, CDR2 ANQGSEA. This CDR3 has 14 residues. Trimming shortened V by 2 bases and J by 6 bases, and 14 bases separated the two germline ends. The CDR3: CSVENRLASNEQFF. The CDR3 DNA sequence: TGCAGCGTTGAAAACCGTCTAGCCAGCAATGAGCAGTTCTTC.

This clonotype came up a few times. The V call is TRBV10-3, the J call TRBJ1-6; D possibly corresponds to TRBD1 (6 bases). The CDR3 length is 15 residues. V lost 3 bases and J 9 bases, leaving 15 bases between the germline ends. Germline V gene data show CDR1 as ENHRY and CDR2 as SYGVKD. CDR3 nucleotide sequence: TGTGCCATCAGTGACCCCAGGGGAGCGGGTTCACCCCTCCACTTT. Translated, it gives CAISDPRGAGSPLHF.

The chain uses TRBV5-1 and TRBJ1-4; TRBD1 matches at 9 bases. V was clipped by 1 base and J by 3 bases; unmatched bases: 4. The CDR3 is made up of 16 amino acids. Germline V gene lookup returns CDR1 SGHRS and CDR2 YFSETQ. CDR3 sequence: CASSLRGQGPNEKLFF. The CDR3 bases are TGCGCCAGCAGCTTGCGGGGACAGGGACCTAATGAAAAACTGTTTTTT.

In its sample, this clonotype was seen a few times. The chain employs TRBV6-1 and TRBJ1-3; D is uncertain. This CDR3 is built from 15 residues. CDR1 is MNHNS and CDR2 is SASEGT in the germline V gene. V lost 10 bases to trimming and J lost 0 bases, with 16 bases between them. The CDR3 nucleotides are TGTGCCACCCAGCGGTCTACTCTCTCTGGAAACACCATATATTTT. Its protein is CATQRSTLSGNTIYF.

This clonotype was seen at least ten times. The CDR3 protein is CASSIRTGAGDTIYF. Written as DNA, the CDR3 is TGTGCCAGCAGCATACGGACAGGGGCTGGGGACACCATATATTTT. The chain carries TRBV7-2 and TRBJ1-3; TRBD1 agrees at 9 bases. Germline values: CDR1 SGHTA, CDR2 FQGNSA. The CDR3 is 15 residues long. The V and J ends lost 5 bases and 8 bases, in that order; junction bases with no gene match: 10.

The genes are TRBV20-1 and TRBJ2-7; the D is unclear. This CDR3 has 13 amino acids. Trimming took 0 bases from V and 6 from J, leaving 12 bases between them. Germline values: CDR1 DFQATT, CDR2 SNEGSKA (reference sequence). The chain's CDR3 is CSARDHSDREQYF. The CDR3 DNA sequence: TGCAGTGCTAGAGACCACTCGGATCGCGAGCAGTACTTC.

This clonotype was detected only a few times. This chain connects TRBV3-1 to TRBJ2-1; 13 nucleotides agree with TRBD2. The CDR3 is 17 residues long. The germline gives CDR1 LGHDT, CDR2 YNNKEL (reference sequence). With V trimmed by 1 base and J by 7 bases, 7 bases remained unmatched. CDR3 sequence: CASSQGFSTSGRNEQFF. In DNA, the CDR3 is TGTGCCAGCAGCCAAGGATTTTCGACTAGCGGGAGGAATGAGCAGTTCTTC.

This chain links TRBV12-3 or TRBV12-4 with TRBJ2-7, with D tentatively TRBD2 (5 bases). V dropped 3 bases and J dropped 8 bases, with 17 bases sitting between them. The CDR3 runs to 14 residues. The CDR3 protein is CASSFSGGSDKQYF. The DNA for the CDR3 is TGTGCCAGCAGTTTCTCGGGTGGTAGCGACAAGCAGTACTTC.

This chain links TRBV4-3 with TRBJ2-7; TRBD2 matches at 7 bases. The germline V gene has CDR1 LGHNA and CDR2 YSLEER. Unmatched junction bases numbered 13, after V lost 1 base and J lost 10 bases. This CDR3 contains 15 residues. The CDR3 DNA reads as TGCGCCAGCAGCCAAGGACGCGCCCCCCGGGAGGAACAGTACTTC. This gives the protein CASSQGRAPREEQYF.